A single sample gave rise to the 18 T cell receptor beta chains below, sequenced in a study of identical twins. One entry per CDR3 protein results from TCRdb running MiXCR on the 5' RACE reads. Of nearly 250,000 distinct CDR3 sequences listed, around 6.6% are singletons. The data also belong to a second study, concerning yellow fever vaccine responses in identical twins.

The sequenced material came from memory (CD45RO+) T cells sorted from blood. Receptor source: a woman aged 18-35 years in good health.

V is TRBV7-2 and J is TRBJ2-5, with 10 bases fitting TRBD2. CDR3 length: 16 residues. Germline assignment: CDR1 SGHTA and CDR2 FQGNSA. V trimming: 6 bases; J trimming: 5 bases; junction bases outside the gene matches: 12. CDR3 protein: CASRSGLAAGWETQYF. In DNA, the CDR3 is TGTGCCAGCAGGTCCGGACTAGCGGCTGGGTGGGAGACCCAGTACTTC.

This clonotype was counted at least ten times. The chain uses TRBV15 and TRBJ1-3; the match to TRBD1 covers 10 bases. With 1 base clipped from V and 4 bases from J, the junction kept 10 bases outside the gene matches. Germline lookup yields CDR1 LNHNV and CDR2 YYDKDF (reference sequence). The CDR3 loop spans 18 amino acids. The CDR3 here is CATSRVGPGQGVGNTIYF. CDR3 coding DNA: TGTGCCACCAGCAGAGTCGGCCCCGGACAGGGGGTAGGAAACACCATATATTTT. Combining the CDR3 with reference TRBV15 and TRBJ1-3 gives the whole variable domain DAMVIQNPRYQVTQFGKPVTLSCSQTLNHNVMYWYQQKSSQAPKLLFHYYDKDFNNEADTPDNFQSRRPNTSFCFLDIRSPGLGDTAMYLCATSRVGPGQGVGNTIYFGEGSWLTVV.

A few counts support this clonotype. The V and J genes are TRBV12-3 or TRBV12-4 and TRBJ2-5, with D unclear. V lost 1 base, J lost 5 bases, and 11 bases lay in between. The length of the CDR3 is 14 residues. This chain's CDR3 is CASSLGQLGETQYF. CDR3 in DNA: TGTGCCAGCAGTTTAGGGCAGCTGGGGGAGACCCAGTACTTC.

This clonotype has ten or more counts. The chain has TRBV2 and TRBJ2-1; 11 nucleotides line up with TRBD2. V lost 5 bases and J lost 8; bases outside the gene matches: 8. Looked up from germline, CDR1 is SNHLY and CDR2 is FYNNEI. CDR3 length: 15 residues. The CDR3 protein is CASSRLAGMEDEQFF. CDR3 DNA: TGTGCCAGCAGTCGACTAGCGGGGATGGAGGATGAGCAGTTCTTC.

This clonotype occurred a few times. V usage is TRBV7-9 and J usage is TRBJ2-5; TRBD2 matches 7 bases. Germline trimming cut 5 bases from V and 4 bases from J; bases unmatched to any gene: 16. This CDR3 region has 17 residues. In germline, CDR1 is SEHNR, CDR2 FQNEAQ (reference sequence). The CDR3 loop is CASSQVGGRGGGETQYF. CDR3 DNA: TGTGCCAGCAGCCAAGTTGGCGGGAGAGGTGGTGGAGAGACCCAGTACTTC.

This clonotype has a count of ten or more. J is TRBJ1-2 and V is TRBV12-3 or TRBV12-4; D unclear. The CDR3 has 15 amino acids. Trimming stripped 2 bases from V and 3 bases from J, with 13 bases between. The CDR3 nucleotides read TGTGCCAGCAGTTTACACGGTTTTAGTGACTATGGCTACACCTTC. Translated, it gives CASSLHGFSDYGYTF.

This clonotype came up a few times. The J gene is TRBJ2-7, the V gene TRBV10-3; D gene ambiguous. This CDR3 is built from 12 residues. CDR1 and CDR2 (germline): ENHRY, SYGVKD. Between the trimmed V and J ends, which lost 1 base and 3 bases, there was a span of 4 bases. The CDR3 nucleotides read TGTGCCATCAGTGAGTTTAGCTACGAGCAGTACTTC. This sequence encodes CAISEFSYEQYF.

The chain has TRBV27 and TRBJ2-7; 15 bases fit TRBD2. Per germline, CDR1 MNHEY and CDR2 SMNVEV (reference sequence). Germline trimming cut 5 bases from V and 9 bases from J; bases unmatched to any gene: 8. This CDR3 region has 15 residues. For the CDR3, the DNA is TGTGCCAGCAGTCCCGGACTAGCGGGAGGGCCAAGGCAGTACTTC. Translating gives CASSPGLAGGPRQYF.

This clonotype was observed at least ten times. In nucleotides, the CDR3 is TGCGCCAGCAGCCAAGTTGGCGTGACCCAGTACTTC. Its protein is CASSQVGVTQYF. The rearrangement uses TRBV4-1 and TRBJ2-5, with no clear D. CDR1 is MGHRA, CDR2 YSYEKL, per germline. The CDR3 sequence is 12 residues long. V shed 1 base and J shed 7 bases, with 7 bases lying between them.

This clonotype came up many times. The chain recombines TRBV5-6 with TRBJ1-1; the match to TRBD1 covers 8 bases. The junction had 2 bases not matched to a gene; V was cut back by 0 bases and J by 1 base. The CDR3 is made up of 15 amino acids. The germline V gene has CDR1 SGHDT and CDR2 YYEEEE. The CDR3 DNA sequence: TGTGCCAGCAGCTTGGCAGGGGGCGCGAACACTGAAGCTTTCTTT. Translation: CASSLAGGANTEAFF. The entire variable domain, with the rest obtained from reference TRBV5-6 and TRBJ1-1, is as follows: DAGVTQSPTHLIKTRGQQVTLRCSPKSGHDTVSWYQQALGQGPQFIFQYYEEEERQRGNFPDRFSGHQFPNYSSELNVNALLLGDSALYLCASSLAGGANTEAFFGQGTRLTVV.

This clonotype was observed a handful of times. The CDR3 here is CATSQGLGSEKLFF. The CDR3 DNA reads TGTGCCACCAGTCAGGGCTTGGGGAGTGAAAAACTGTTTTTT. The chain is built from TRBV24-1 and TRBJ1-4; weak D call: TRBD1 (5 bases). The CDR3 consists of 14 residues. V shed 6 bases and J shed 7 bases, with 14 bases lying between them. Germline V lookup: CDR1 KGHDR, CDR2 SFDVKD.

This clonotype occurred many times. J is TRBJ2-7 and V is TRBV9, with 9 bases fitting TRBD2. The V gene end was trimmed by 4 bases and the J gene end by 0 bases; junction bases not matched to a gene: 2. This CDR3 region has 14 residues. CDR1 and CDR2 (germline): SGDLS, YYNGEE. CDR3 nucleotide sequence: TGTGCCAGCAGCCCAGCGGGGGGCTCCTACGAGCAGTACTTC. Translated, it gives CASSPAGGSYEQYF.

This clonotype was counted only a few times. The gene calls are TRBV3-1 and TRBJ1-1; D is ambiguous. The V end was cut by 3 bases, the J end by 1 base, with 9 bases between. The CDR3 covers 14 residues. Germline V gene sequence: CDR1 LGHDT, CDR2 YNNKEL (reference sequence). The CDR3 here is CASSQALRNTEAFF. The CDR3 coding sequence is TGTGCCAGCAGCCAGGCACTGCGGAACACTGAAGCTTTCTTT. Using reference TRBV3-1 and TRBJ1-1 for the parts outside the CDR3, the full variable domain is DTAVSQTPKYLVTQMGNDKSIKCEQNLGHDTMYWYKQDSKKFLKIMFSYNNKELIINETVPNRFSPKSPDKAHLNLHINSLELGDSAVYFCASSQALRNTEAFFGQGTRLTVV.

This clonotype was recorded many times. The chain combines TRBV5-1 with TRBJ1-1; 7 bases match TRBD1. CDR3 length: 16 residues. Germline V gives CDR1 SGHRS, CDR2 YFSETQ. J was trimmed by 5 bases and V by 1 base; bases with no gene match: 11. CDR3 residues: CASSLNAGQPSTEAFF. CDR3 DNA sequence: TGCGCCAGCAGCTTGAACGCGGGACAGCCTTCAACTGAAGCTTTCTTT.

The chain is built from TRBV18 and TRBJ2-2; 9 bases match TRBD1. CDR3 length: 15 residues. Germline assignment: CDR1 KGHSH and CDR2 LQKENI. Trimming removed 3 bases from V and 7 bases from J; junction bases left unmatched: 6. The DNA for the CDR3 is TGTGCCAGCTCACCGATCACAGGGGGCCACGGGGAGCTGTTTTTT. It is translated as CASSPITGGHGELFF.

This clonotype has more than one count but fewer than ten. The chain carries TRBV7-6 and TRBJ2-1; D not certain. Germline CDR1 SGHVS, CDR2 FNYEAQ. V was cut by 0 bases and J by 6 bases, with 9 bases left in between. This CDR3 contains 14 residues. The CDR3 protein is CASSLAPESNEQFF. DNA of the CDR3: TGTGCCAGCAGCTTAGCGCCGGAAAGCAATGAGCAGTTCTTC.

This clonotype was detected ten times or more. The chain uses TRBV20-1 and TRBJ1-4; D ambiguous. The CDR3 has 14 residues. Trimming removed 5 bases from V and 1 base from J, with 11 bases in between. CDR1 DFQATT and CDR2 SNEGSKA come from the germline V gene (reference sequence). For the CDR3, the DNA is TGCAGTGCTCCCGAGTGGGGAACTAATGAAAAACTGTTTTTT. Protein sequence: CSAPEWGTNEKLFF.

The genes are TRBV4-1 and TRBJ1-6; D is ambiguous. CDR3 length: 15 residues. With 4 bases removed from V and 9 bases from J, the gap between germline ends came to 16 bases. Per the germline V gene, CDR1 is MGHRA and CDR2 is YSYEKL. CDR3: CASSRREGLSSPLHF. CDR3 DNA sequence: TGCGCCAGCAGCCGGAGGGAGGGATTAAGTTCACCCCTCCACTTT.